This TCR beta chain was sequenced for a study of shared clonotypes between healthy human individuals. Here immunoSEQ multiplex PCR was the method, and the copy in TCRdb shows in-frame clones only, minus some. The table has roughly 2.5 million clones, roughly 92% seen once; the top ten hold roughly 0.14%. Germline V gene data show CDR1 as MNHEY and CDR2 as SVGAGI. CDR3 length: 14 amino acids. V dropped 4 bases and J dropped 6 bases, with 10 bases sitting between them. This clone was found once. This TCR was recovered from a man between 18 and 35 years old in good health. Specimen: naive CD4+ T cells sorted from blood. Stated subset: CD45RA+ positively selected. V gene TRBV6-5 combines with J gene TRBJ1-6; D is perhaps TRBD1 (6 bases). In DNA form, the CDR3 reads TGTGCCAGCAGTTCAATCAGGGGTAATTCACCCCTCCACTTT. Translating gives CASSSIRGNSPLHF.